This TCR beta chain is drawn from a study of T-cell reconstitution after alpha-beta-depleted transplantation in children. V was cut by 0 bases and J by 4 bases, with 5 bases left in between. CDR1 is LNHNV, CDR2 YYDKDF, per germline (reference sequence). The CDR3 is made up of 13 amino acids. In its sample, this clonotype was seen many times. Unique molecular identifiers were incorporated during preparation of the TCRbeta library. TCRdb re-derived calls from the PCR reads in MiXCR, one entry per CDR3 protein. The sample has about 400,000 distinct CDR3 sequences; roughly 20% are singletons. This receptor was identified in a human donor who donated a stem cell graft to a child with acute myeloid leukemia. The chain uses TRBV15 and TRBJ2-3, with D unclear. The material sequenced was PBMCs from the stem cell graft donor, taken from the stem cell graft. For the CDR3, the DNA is TGTGCCACCAGCAGAGATCCCCCAGATACGCAGTATTTT. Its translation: CATSRDPPDTQYF.